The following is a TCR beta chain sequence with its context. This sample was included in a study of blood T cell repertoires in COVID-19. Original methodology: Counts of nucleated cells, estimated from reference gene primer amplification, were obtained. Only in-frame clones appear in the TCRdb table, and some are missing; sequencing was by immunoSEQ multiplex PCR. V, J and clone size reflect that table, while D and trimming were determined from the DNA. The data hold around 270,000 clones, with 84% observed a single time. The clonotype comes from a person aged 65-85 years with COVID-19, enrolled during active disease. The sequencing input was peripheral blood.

For the CDR3, the DNA is TGTGCCACAAGAGCGGGGGGGGGCACCGGGGAGCTGTTTTTT. This encodes CATRAGGGTGELFF. V and J are TRBV10-3 and TRBJ2-2; TRBD2 agrees at 10 bases. This CDR3 region has 14 residues. Germline V lookup: CDR1 ENHRY, CDR2 SYGVKD. Trimming took 10 bases from V and 4 from J; bases not matched to a gene: 6.